Below, 13 T cell receptor beta chains from the same sample are listed, as sequenced in a study of blood T cells in healthy people across ages. The use of a sample-barcoded 5' primer and a J-beta primer mix characterized a second PCR of 7 to 11 cycles. TCRdb processed the 5' RACE reads anew with MiXCR; each CDR3 protein has one entry. Of more than 1.4 million distinct CDR3 sequences in the sample, about 40% were seen once. The sequencing input was blood. These receptors were taken from a woman in her late teens or twenties in good health.

J is TRBJ2-4 and V is TRBV9; the match to TRBD2 covers 11 bases. Germline loops: CDR1 SGDLS, CDR2 YYNGEE. CDR3 length equals 17 residues. Trimming at V came to 3 bases and at J to 2 bases, leaving 7 bases not matched to a gene. The CDR3, as DNA: TGTGCCAGCAGCGGATACTCTAGCGGGGGGACCAAAAACATTCAGTACTTC. Amino acid sequence: CASSGYSSGGTKNIQYF. Full variable domain (outside the CDR3, taken from reference TRBV9 and TRBJ2-4): DSGVTQTPKHLITATGQRVTLRCSPRSGDLSVYWYQQSLDQGLQFLIQYYNGEERAKGNILERFSAQQFPDLHSELNLSSLELGDSALYFCASSGYSSGGTKNIQYFGAGTRLSVL.

The J gene is TRBJ2-3, the V gene TRBV4-2; a possible D gene is TRBD2 (5 bases). The CDR3 consists of 16 residues. Germline CDR1 and CDR2: LGHNA and YNFKEQ. V dropped 1 base and J dropped 1 base, with 12 bases sitting between them. This CDR3 reads CASSQVSGLGTDTQYF. The CDR3 DNA is TGTGCCAGCAGCCAAGTGTCAGGACTTGGCACAGATACGCAGTATTTT.

This clonotype was seen repeatedly, ten times or more. The chain's CDR3 is CASSEVPEGRFYNEQFF. CDR3 DNA sequence: TGTGCCAGCAGTGAAGTCCCGGAGGGCCGGTTCTACAATGAGCAGTTCTTC. The chain links TRBV25-1 to TRBJ2-1, with D maybe TRBD2 (6 bases). The CDR3 covers 17 residues. V was cut by 2 bases and J by 3 bases, with 17 bases left in between. CDR1 and CDR2 from the germline V gene are MGHDK and SYGVNS.

The table lists this clonotype with a few counts. The chain recombines TRBV2 with TRBJ2-7, with D possibly TRBD2 on 6 matching bases. The CDR3 consists of 18 residues. Germline CDR1 is SNHLY and CDR2 is FYNNEI. Trimming shortened V by 6 bases and J by 5 bases, and 29 bases separated the two germline ends. CDR3 sequence: CASRFSFSGGVGPDEQYF. In DNA, the CDR3 is TGTGCCAGCAGATTTTCCTTTAGCGGCGGAGTAGGGCCCGACGAGCAGTACTTC.

This clonotype was observed a few times. This sequence joins TRBV4-1 and TRBJ2-1, with TRBD2 as a possible D gene (6 bases). Trimming took 4 bases from V and 8 from J, leaving 12 bases between them. This CDR3 has 13 residues. CDR1 and CDR2 (germline): MGHRA, YSYEKL. DNA for the CDR3: TGCGCCAGCAGCCCCTTCCCGGGGGATGAGCAGTTCTTC. Translation: CASSPFPGDEQFF.

V and J are TRBV20-1 and TRBJ2-1; no definite D call. The CDR3 runs to 15 residues. CDR1 is DFQATT, CDR2 SNEGSKA, per germline (reference sequence). Trimming shortened V by 6 bases and J by 3 bases, and 18 bases separated the two germline ends. The CDR3 coding sequence is TGCAGTGCCGACCATCTCTCAACGGGCTACAATGAGCAGTTCTTC. Encoded protein: CSADHLSTGYNEQFF.

The genes are TRBV7-2 and TRBJ2-4; 7 nucleotides line up with TRBD2. V shed 5 bases, J shed 2 bases, and the junction held 18 bases outside the gene matches. Germline values: CDR1 SGHTA, CDR2 FQGNSA. CDR3 length equals 19 residues. CDR3 sequence: CASSVQGRALSGTKNIQYF. CDR3 DNA: TGTGCCAGCAGCGTGCAAGGGCGGGCTCTGAGCGGGACCAAAAACATTCAGTACTTC.

V and J are TRBV5-1 and TRBJ2-3; possibly TRBD1 for D (6 bases). The CDR3 has 14 amino acids. Germline loops: CDR1 SGHRS, CDR2 YFSETQ. The V and J ends lost 3 bases and 0 bases respectively, with 8 bases between them. CDR3 sequence reads: CASSWGPSTDTQYF. The CDR3 region has the DNA TGCGCCAGCAGCTGGGGGCCCAGCACAGATACGCAGTATTTT.

The chain employs TRBV20-1 and TRBJ2-4; D unclear. The CDR3 is 12 amino acids. Germline V CDR1 and CDR2: DFQATT, SNEGSKA (reference sequence). Trimming cost V 5 bases and J 0 bases, with 5 bases left between them. CDR3 nucleotides: TGCAGTGCTCCATTAGCCAAAAACATTCAGTACTTC. Translated: CSAPLAKNIQYF.

The chain couples TRBV27 to TRBJ1-5; the D is unclear. CDR1 is MNHEY and CDR2 is SMNVEV in the germline V gene (reference sequence). Trimming took off 11 bases at V and 4 bases at J, with 18 bases between the two ends. The CDR3 runs 14 residues. CDR3 protein: CARSQRRANQPQHF. The DNA for the CDR3 is TGTGCCCGCTCCCAACGGAGGGCGAATCAGCCCCAGCATTTT.

This clonotype was counted between two and nine times. The chain couples TRBV13 to TRBJ2-2; D might be TRBD1 (5 bases). V was clipped by 5 bases and J by 0 bases, with 13 bases between them. The CDR3 extends over 16 amino acids. The germline CDR1 and CDR2 sequences are PRHDT and FYEKMQ (reference sequence). The CDR3 is CASSRLTVTNTGELFF. The CDR3 nucleotides are TGTGCCAGCAGCCGATTGACAGTTACGAACACCGGGGAGCTGTTTTTT.

The chain recombines TRBV20-1 with TRBJ2-3; TRBD2 matches at 8 bases. Germline assignment: CDR1 DFQATT and CDR2 SNEGSKA (reference sequence). There are 15 residues in the CDR3. V lost 6 bases, J lost 0 bases, and 8 bases stayed unmatched. The CDR3, as DNA: TGCAGTGCCCGAGAGTCTAGCGGGAGCACAGATACGCAGTATTTT. Residues: CSARESSGSTDTQYF.

This clonotype was picked up a small number of times. CDR3 DNA: TGTGCCAGCAGCTTAACCAGGGAGTCCCACAATGAGCAGTTCTTC. Translation gives CASSLTRESHNEQFF. The genes are TRBV7-3 and TRBJ2-1; tentatively, D is TRBD1 or TRBD2 (5 bases each). This CDR3 is 15 amino acids long. Trimming stripped 0 bases from V and 5 bases from J, with 11 bases between. Germline CDR1 and CDR2: SGHTA and FQGTGA.